A selection of T cell receptor beta chains follows, all from one sample in a study of hypomethylating agent response in myelodysplastic syndrome. Some clones are missing from TCRdb's copy, which holds only in-frame ones; the method was immunoSEQ multiplex PCR. The sample comprises several thousand clones, around 84% of which are singletons, and approximately 16% rests with the top ten. Material: bone marrow, obtained before or after starting hypomethylating agent treatment for myelodysplastic syndrome (not recorded which). All receptors derive from a human donor with myelodysplastic syndrome. The CDR3 runs from the conserved cysteine through the conserved F or W. The order of the fields is V gene, J gene, clone size, D gene, CDR3 DNA, CDR3 protein. A D gene is named only where the DNA matches it firmly. For some rows the clone size is stated as once, few or many, or as a class when expanded; others skip it.

>TRBV2|TRBJ2-2|NA|NA
TGTGCCAGCAGTGGTGGCAGAGAAACGAACACCGGGGAGCTGTTTTTT
CASSGGRETNTGELFF
>TRBV6-6|TRBJ2-3|NA|NA
TGTGCCAGCAGGACGGATACGACGCCAGATACGCAGTATTTT
CASRTDTTPDTQYF
>TRBV2|TRBJ2-2|NA|NA
TGTGCCAGCAGTGAAGATGCCAGCAACACCGGGGAGCTGTTTTTT
CASSEDASNTGELFF
>TRBV11-3|TRBJ1-6|once|NA
TGTGCCAGCAGCTTCTCTTTCTTT
CASSFSFF
>TRBV5-6|TRBJ1-5|few|NA
TGTGCCAGCAGCCGGACCGCATCCCAGCCCCAGCATTTT
CASSRTASQPQHF
>TRBV5-8|TRBJ1-2|NA|NA
TGTGCCAGCAGCTTGGGGGACAATTATGGCTACACCTTC
CASSLGDNYGYTF
>TRBV15|TRBJ2-5|NA|NA
TGTGCCACCAGCATAGGGGGGGACCGGGAGACCCAGTACTTC
CATSIGGDRETQYF
>TRBV9|TRBJ2-3|NA|TRBD2
TGTGCCAGCAGCGTAGACGGACTAGCGGGGGGGCGTGATACGCAGTATTTT
CASSVDGLAGGRDTQYF
>TRBV6-1|TRBJ2-1|NA|TRBD1
TGTGCCAGCAGTGAAGATCTAGGACAGGGTCGAGGGCAGTTCTTC
CASSEDLGQGRGQFF
>TRBV19|TRBJ1-6|few|NA
TGTGCCAGTAGTGCCCTCTATAATTCACCCCTCCACTTT
CASSALYNSPLHF
>TRBV18|TRBJ1-2|NA|NA
TGTGCCAGCTCACCGGGTCAGACCCTTAACTATGGCTACACCTTC
CASSPGQTLNYGYTF
>TRBV29-1|TRBJ1-1|NA|TRBD1
TGCAGCGTTGATGAGGGGGCTAAGGCTTTCTTT
CSVDEGAKAFF
>TRBV5-6|TRBJ1-2|NA|NA
TGTGCCAGCAGCTTAGGACACGGCGGCTACACCTTC
CASSLGHGGYTF
>TRBV5-4|TRBJ2-5|NA|NA
TGTGCCAGCAGCCAATTACAGGCGAACCAAGAGACCCAGTACTTC
CASSQLQANQETQYF
>TRBV18|TRBJ1-2|NA|TRBD1
TGTGCCAGCTCGAACCTCGACAGGGTGGACTATGGCTACACCTTC
CASSNLDRVDYGYTF
>TRBV7-2|TRBJ2-7|few|NA
TGTGCCAGCAGCCTAGACCGGGGAAGTTCCTACGAGCAGTACTTC
CASSLDRGSSYEQYF
>TRBV19|TRBJ1-5|NA|NA
TGTGCCAGTAGTTTGGACAGATTCAATCAGCCCCAGCATTTT
CASSLDRFNQPQHF
>TRBV29-1|TRBJ2-7|once|NA
TGCAGCGTTGCAGGGGCAGGCCAAAAGGCCTCCTACGAGCAGTACTTC
CSVAGAGQKASYEQYF
>TRBV25-1|TRBJ1-3|NA|TRBD1
TGTGCCAGCAGTGCGAAGACAGGGAACACAAGAAACACCATATATTTT
CASSAKTGNTRNTIYF
>TRBV7-9|TRBJ1-4|NA|NA
TGTGCCAGCAGCAGCAGGGAGGTGAAGACTAATGAAAAACTGTTTTTT
CASSSREVKTNEKLFF
>TRBV5-4|TRBJ1-6|few|NA
TGTGCCAGCAGATCGAACGCCCCAGGGAATTCACCCCTCCACTTT
CASRSNAPGNSPLHF
>TRBV7-9|TRBJ1-4|NA|NA
TGTGCCAGCAGCCTTGGTGGGGGAAGCGAAAAACTGTTTTTT
CASSLGGGSEKLFF